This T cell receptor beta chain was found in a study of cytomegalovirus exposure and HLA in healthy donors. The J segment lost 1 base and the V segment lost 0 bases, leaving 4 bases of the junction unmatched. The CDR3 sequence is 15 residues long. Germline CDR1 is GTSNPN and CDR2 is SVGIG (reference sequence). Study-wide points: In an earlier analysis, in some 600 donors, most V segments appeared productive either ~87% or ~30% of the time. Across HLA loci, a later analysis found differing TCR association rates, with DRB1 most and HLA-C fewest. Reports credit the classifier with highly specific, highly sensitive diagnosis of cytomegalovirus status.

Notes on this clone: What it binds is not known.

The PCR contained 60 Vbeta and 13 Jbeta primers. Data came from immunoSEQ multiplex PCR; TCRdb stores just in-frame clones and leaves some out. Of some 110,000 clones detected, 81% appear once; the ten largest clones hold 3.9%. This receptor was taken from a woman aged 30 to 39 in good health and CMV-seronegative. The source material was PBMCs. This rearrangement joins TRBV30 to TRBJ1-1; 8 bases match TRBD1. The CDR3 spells CAWSVGQEKNTEAFF. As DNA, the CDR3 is TGTGCCTGGAGTGTGGGACAGGAAAAGAACACTGAAGCTTTCTTT.